This T cell receptor (beta chain) was captured by sequencing in a study of shared clonotypes between healthy human individuals. In the CD4+ fraction, cells were divided into CD45RA+ naive and CD45RA-negative memory subsets. The CDR3 is made up of 16 amino acids. Deep-level settings were used for running the assay. Sorted-subset replicate PCRs used 200 ng DNA, some 30,000 T cell genomes. Assay: immunoSEQ multiplex PCR; the TCRdb copy retains only in-frame clones and omits some. The sample lists around 510,000 clones, approximately 94% occurring once. The chain is built from TRBV21-1 and TRBJ2-7; the table's D call, TRBD2, was not checked against the DNA. TRBV21-1 is a known pseudogene. This TCR came from a woman aged 25 to 39 in good health. The sample consisted of naive CD4+ T cells sorted from blood. Subset reported: CD45RA+ positively selected. Here the CDR3 reads CASSNCASGREYEQYF. The CDR3, as DNA: TGTGCCAGCAGCAATTGTGCTAGCGGGAGAGAATACGAGCAGTACTTC.